This T cell receptor beta chain originates from a study of T-cell reconstitution after alpha-beta-depleted transplantation in children. This clonotype has just a few counts. CDR1 is SGHRS and CDR2 is YFSETQ in the germline V gene. Germline trimming cut 0 bases from V and 10 bases from J; bases unmatched to any gene: 3. This CDR3 is built from 13 residues. Molecular barcoding with unique molecular identifiers was used for the TCRbeta library. TCRdb itself ran the PCR reads through MiXCR, one entry per CDR3 protein. This table holds about 500,000 distinct CDR3 sequences, roughly 33% found once. This receptor was obtained from a human donor who donated a stem cell graft to a child with aplastic anemia. The V call is TRBV5-1, the J call TRBJ2-1; TRBD1 matches 8 bases. The specimen was PBMCs from the stem cell graft donor, collected from the stem cell graft. CDR3 sequence (DNA): TGCGCCAGCAGCTTGGCTACAGGGGGGGAGCAGTTCTTC. This translates into CASSLATGGEQFF.